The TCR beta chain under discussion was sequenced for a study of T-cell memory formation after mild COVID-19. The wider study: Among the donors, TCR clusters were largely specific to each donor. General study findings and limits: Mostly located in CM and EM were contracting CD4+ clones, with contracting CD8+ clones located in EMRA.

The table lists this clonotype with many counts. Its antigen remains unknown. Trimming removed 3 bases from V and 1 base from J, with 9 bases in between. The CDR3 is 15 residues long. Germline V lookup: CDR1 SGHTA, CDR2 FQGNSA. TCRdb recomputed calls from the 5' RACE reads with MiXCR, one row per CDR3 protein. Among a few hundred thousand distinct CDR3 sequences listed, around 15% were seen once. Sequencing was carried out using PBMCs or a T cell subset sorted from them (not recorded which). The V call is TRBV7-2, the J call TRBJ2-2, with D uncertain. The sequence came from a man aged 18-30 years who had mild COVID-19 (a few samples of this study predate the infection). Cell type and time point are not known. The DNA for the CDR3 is TGTGCCAGCAGCTTGTCGCTGGGGAACACCGGGGAGCTGTTTTTT. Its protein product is CASSLSLGNTGELFF.